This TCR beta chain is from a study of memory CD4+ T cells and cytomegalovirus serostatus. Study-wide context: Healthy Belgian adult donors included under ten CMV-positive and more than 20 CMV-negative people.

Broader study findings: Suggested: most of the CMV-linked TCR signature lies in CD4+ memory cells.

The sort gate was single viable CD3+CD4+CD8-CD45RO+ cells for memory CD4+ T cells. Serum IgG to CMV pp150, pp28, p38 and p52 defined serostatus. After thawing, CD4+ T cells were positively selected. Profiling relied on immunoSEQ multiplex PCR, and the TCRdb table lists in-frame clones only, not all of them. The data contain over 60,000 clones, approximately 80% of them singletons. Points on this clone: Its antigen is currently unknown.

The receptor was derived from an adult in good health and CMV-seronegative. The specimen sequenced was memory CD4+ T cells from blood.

The CDR3 DNA reads TGTGCCAGCAGTCTAGCAAGGGCCCGGGGTGAAGCTTTCTTT. Its translation: CASSLARARGEAFF. The rearrangement joins TRBV28 to TRBJ1-1; D remains ambiguous. CDR1 is MDHEN, CDR2 SYDVKM, per germline. The length of the CDR3 is 14 residues. The V end was cut by 5 bases, the J end by 7 bases, with 17 bases between.